The 18 T cell receptor beta chains below were found in one sample sequenced in a study of T cells in Graves' hyperthyroidism and ophthalmopathy (dated by TCRdb to between 2018 and 2020). The protocol used for the library was multiplex PCR. Sequencing was carried out with an Illumina HiSeq 2000. The TCR beta CDR3 regions were amplified from RNA transcripts. A first-round RT-PCR of the TCR CDR3 used the HTBI primer set with the Qiagen OneStep RT-PCR kit. TCRdb trimmed public reads at Q25 via fastp, called clones via MiXCR and kept in-frame beta chains. Rows matching on CDR3 protein sequence are summarized as one entry with the most common DNA and genes. This sample has hundreds of thousands of distinct CDR3 sequences in its table, and about 19% of those were observed once. Around 4% of the sample is taken by the ten largest. Sequenced input: blood. The source is a woman aged 18-35 years with Graves' hyperthyroidism.

This clonotype was seen a handful of times. The chain carries TRBV4-1 and TRBJ1-2, with 11 bases that match TRBD1. V was pared by 2 bases and J by 2 bases, with 7 bases of the junction left unmatched. Germline V gene data show CDR1 as MGHRA and CDR2 as YSYEKL. This CDR3 comprises 17 residues. The CDR3 DNA is TGCGCCAGCAGCCAAAGGACCCGGACAGGGGGCAACTATGGCTACACCTTC. This encodes CASSQRTRTGGNYGYTF.

This clonotype was seen only a few times. The chain uses TRBV20-1 and TRBJ1-1; tentative D call: TRBD1 (5 bases). Trimming took 1 base from V and 5 from J, leaving 14 bases between them. Germline-derived CDR1 and CDR2 are DFQATT and SNEGSKA (reference sequence). The CDR3 extends over 14 amino acids. CDR3 loop: CSARVPGLVTEAFF. The CDR3 coding sequence is TGCAGTGCTAGAGTTCCAGGGTTGGTGACTGAAGCTTTCTTT.

This clonotype occurred many times. V gene TRBV10-3 combines with J gene TRBJ2-7, with D possibly TRBD1 on 5 matching bases. Germline CDR1 ENHRY, CDR2 SYGVKD. V was trimmed by 2 bases and J by 3 bases, leaving 11 bases between them. CDR3 length: 14 amino acids. The CDR3 protein is CAISENGHLYEQYF. Here the CDR3 DNA reads TGTGCCATCAGTGAGAATGGACACCTCTACGAGCAGTACTTC.

The chain carries TRBV19 and TRBJ1-2, with D perhaps TRBD1 (6 bases). The CDR3 is made up of 14 amino acids. Germline assignment: CDR1 LNHDA and CDR2 SQIVND (reference sequence). V was clipped by 6 bases and J by 8 bases, with 19 bases between them. In DNA, the CDR3 is TGTGCCAGTAGCGGAACAGGGTTCATGGGAGGCTACACCTTC. Its protein is CASSGTGFMGGYTF.

In the case of this clonotype: This clone may be a read error of a much larger clone one base away. The rearrangement uses TRBV12-3 or TRBV12-4 and TRBJ1-6; D is undetermined. The CDR3 has 12 amino acids. Trimming stripped 2 bases from V and 9 bases from J, with 5 bases between. The chain's CDR3 is CASSLKSSPLHF. CDR3 in DNA: TGTGCCAGCAGTTTAAAGAGTTCACCCCTCCACTTT.

This clonotype occurred many times. One end of the junction is discordant with germline, which a read error may explain. The V gene is TRBV6-1, the J gene TRBJ2-7, with TRBD2 identical over 10 bases. The CDR3 spans 15 residues. Germline V CDR1 and CDR2: MNHNS, SASEGT. The CDR3 is CAGSRQAGGPGEQYF. CDR3 DNA sequence: TGTGCCGGCAGTCGACAAGCGGGGGGGCCGGGGGAGCAGTACTTC.

This clonotype was observed a single time. V usage is TRBV18 and J usage is TRBJ1-3, with no clear D. Trimming removed 3 bases from V and 2 bases from J, with 11 bases in between. The CDR3 spans 15 residues. CDR1 is KGHSH and CDR2 is LQKENI in the germline V gene. The CDR3 loop reads CASSPGVGAGNTIYF. CDR3 nucleotides: TGTGCCAGCTCACCGGGTGTTGGCGCTGGAAACACCATATATTTT. The whole variable domain, remainder taken from reference TRBV18 and TRBJ1-3, is NAGVMQNPRHLVRRRGQEARLRCSPMKGHSHVYWYRQLPEEGLKFMVYLQKENIIDESGMPKERFSAEFPKEGPSILRIQQVVRGDSAAYFCASSPGVGAGNTIYFGEGSWLTVV.

The J gene is TRBJ2-7, the V gene TRBV6-2 or TRBV6-3; 8 bases align to TRBD2. The V gene's germline CDR1 is MNHEY and CDR2 SVGEGT. Trimming at V came to 5 bases and at J to 2 bases, leaving 5 bases not matched to a gene. There are 14 residues in the CDR3. The CDR3: CASSRLANTYEQYF. The CDR3 DNA reads TGTGCCAGCAGTCGACTAGCGAATACCTACGAGCAGTACTTC.

The chain is built from TRBV5-1 and TRBJ2-7; 7 nucleotides align to TRBD2. CDR1 is SGHRS, CDR2 YFSETQ, per germline. V gave up 2 bases and J gave up 0 bases; unmatched junction bases: 5. The CDR3 covers 15 residues. The CDR3 DNA follows: TGCGCCAGCAGCTTAATAGCGGGCAGCTCCTACGAGCAGTACTTC. Translated: CASSLIAGSSYEQYF.

This clonotype was observed many times. The rearrangement uses TRBV13 and TRBJ1-5; 9 bases line up with TRBD1. The V gene end was trimmed by 3 bases and the J gene end by 0 bases; junction bases not matched to a gene: 9. Germline CDR1 reads PRHDT; CDR2 reads FYEKMQ (reference sequence). CDR3 size: 18 residues. Written as DNA, the CDR3 is TGTGCCAGCAGCTTGGGGGACAGGGTAACTTATAGCAATCAGCCCCAGCATTTT. Its translation is CASSLGDRVTYSNQPQHF. Variable domain in full (rest from reference TRBV13 and TRBJ1-5): AAGVIQSPRHLIKEKRETATLKCYPIPRHDTVYWYQQGPGQDPQFLISFYEKMQSDKGSIPDRFSAQQFSDYHSELNMSSLELGDSALYFCASSLGDRVTYSNQPQHFGDGTRLSIL.

This clonotype was observed many times. V usage is TRBV7-8 and J usage is TRBJ1-5; weak D call: TRBD1 (5 bases). This CDR3 contains 15 residues. The V end was cut by 5 bases, the J end by 3 bases, with 14 bases between. From germline, CDR1 is SGHVS and CDR2 FQNEAQ. CDR3 loop: CASSQRGEDNQPQHF. Here the CDR3 DNA reads TGTGCCAGCAGCCAGCGAGGGGAGGACAATCAGCCCCAGCATTTT.

In this sample, this clonotype turned up many times. The CDR3 sequence is CASKAGNTEAFF. CDR3 in DNA: TGTGCCAGCAAGGCGGGAAACACTGAAGCTTTCTTT. The chain recombines TRBV28 with TRBJ1-1, with unresolved D. V lost 7 bases, J lost 2 bases, and 8 bases lay in between. The CDR3 extends over 12 amino acids. Per germline, CDR1 MDHEN and CDR2 SYDVKM.

There are many counts of this clonotype. The chain employs TRBV30 and TRBJ2-7, with 8 nucleotides matching TRBD2. The V gene end was trimmed by 3 bases and the J gene end by 6 bases; junction bases not matched to a gene: 10. The CDR3 is made up of 14 amino acids. CDR1 and CDR2 from the germline V gene are GTSNPN and SVGIG (reference sequence). Written as DNA, the CDR3 is TGTGCCTGGAGCAAGGGGACTAGGACCAGCGAGCAGTACTTC. As protein: CAWSKGTRTSEQYF.

The table lists this clonotype with a few counts. A much larger clone lies a single base off, so this may be a read error. Written as DNA, the CDR3 is TGTGCCAGCAGTTACCGGCTAGCGGGGGGGTGGTACACCGGGGAGCTGTGTTTT. Protein product: CASSYRLAGGWYTGELCF. The V gene is TRBV6-2 or TRBV6-3, the J gene TRBJ2-2; 12 bases map to TRBD2. Germline assignment: CDR1 MNHEY and CDR2 SVGEGT. The length of the CDR3 is 18 residues.

A few counts support this clonotype. The chain has TRBV3-1 and TRBJ2-7, with TRBD1 matching over 7 bases. V lost 4 bases and J lost 2; bases outside the gene matches: 11. This CDR3 is 16 amino acids long. Germline lookup yields CDR1 LGHDT and CDR2 YNNKEL (reference sequence). DNA for the CDR3: TGTGCCAGCAGCCCTCGGACAGCCCAGGGGGCCTACGAGCAGTACTTC. Its translation: CASSPRTAQGAYEQYF.

This clonotype was seen at least ten times. The chain joins TRBV13 to TRBJ1-1; D remains unclear. The CDR3 has 14 residues. Trimming took 0 bases from V and 5 from J, leaving 10 bases between them. Per germline, CDR1 PRHDT and CDR2 FYEKMQ (reference sequence). This chain's CDR3 is CASSLGGFETEAFF. DNA of the CDR3: TGTGCCAGCAGCTTAGGAGGGTTCGAAACTGAAGCTTTCTTT.

This clonotype was recorded many times. The gene calls are TRBV20-1 and TRBJ1-5; 10 nucleotides agree with TRBD1. The CDR3 is 13 residues long. Germline V gene sequence: CDR1 DFQATT, CDR2 SNEGSKA (reference sequence). The V segment lost 6 bases and the J segment 5 bases; nucleotides outside the gene matches: 4. The CDR3 region has the DNA TGCAGTGCCAGGACAGGGGGAGATCAGCCCCAGCATTTT. The encoded protein is CSARTGGDQPQHF.

This clonotype was picked up many times. This chain connects TRBV6-5 to TRBJ2-5, with D perhaps TRBD2 (5 bases). V was clipped by 5 bases and J by 3 bases, with 13 bases between them. The CDR3 covers 14 residues. Germline assignment: CDR1 MNHEY and CDR2 SVGAGI. The CDR3: CASSTRIAEETQYF. DNA for the CDR3: TGTGCCAGCAGTACTAGAATTGCCGAAGAGACCCAGTACTTC.